The present T cell receptor beta chain was sequenced within a study of tumor T cells in aggressive B-cell lymphoma. TCRdb keeps only in-frame clones here, not all; method: immunoSEQ multiplex PCR. The sample has 4,000 to 6,000 clones, 90% to 95% seen once. The germline V gene encodes CDR1 MRHNA and CDR2 SNTAGT. The CDR3 extends over 13 amino acids. V lost 5 bases, J lost 4 bases, and 2 bases stayed unmatched. The TCR was taken from an adult with diffuse large B cell lymphoma. Material: tumor tissue. The chain is built from TRBV6-4 and TRBJ2-1; TRBD2 matches at 7 bases. The CDR3 protein is CASSYGGYNEQFF. CDR3 nucleotide sequence: TGTGCCAGCAGTTACGGGGGGTACAATGAGCAGTTCTTC.